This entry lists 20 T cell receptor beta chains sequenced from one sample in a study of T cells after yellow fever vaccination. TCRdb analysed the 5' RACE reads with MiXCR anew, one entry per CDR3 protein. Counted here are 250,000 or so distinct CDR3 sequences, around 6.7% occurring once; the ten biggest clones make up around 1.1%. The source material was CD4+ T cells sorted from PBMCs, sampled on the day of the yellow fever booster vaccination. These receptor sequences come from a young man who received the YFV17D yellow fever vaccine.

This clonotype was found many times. CDR3 nucleotides: TGTGCCAGCAGTGTCCGGGGCGGGGGCACAGATACGCAGTATTTT. Translating gives CASSVRGGGTDTQYF. The J gene is TRBJ2-3, the V gene TRBV12-3 or TRBV12-4; D possibly corresponds to TRBD2 (6 bases). V gave up 5 bases and J gave up 1 base, with 13 bases separating them. This CDR3 comprises 15 residues.

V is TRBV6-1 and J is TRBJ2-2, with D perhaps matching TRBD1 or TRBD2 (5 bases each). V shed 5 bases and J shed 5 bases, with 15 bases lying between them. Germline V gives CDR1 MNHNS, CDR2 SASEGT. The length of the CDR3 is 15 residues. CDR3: CASSPSGPLTGELFF. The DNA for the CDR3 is TGTGCCAGCAGTCCATCGGGACCTCTTACCGGGGAGCTGTTTTTT.

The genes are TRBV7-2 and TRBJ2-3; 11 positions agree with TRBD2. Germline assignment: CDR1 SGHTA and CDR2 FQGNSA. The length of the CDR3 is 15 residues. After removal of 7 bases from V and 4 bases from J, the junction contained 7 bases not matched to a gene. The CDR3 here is CASKPSGGPPDTQYF. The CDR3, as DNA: TGTGCCAGCAAGCCTAGCGGGGGGCCCCCAGATACGCAGTATTTT.

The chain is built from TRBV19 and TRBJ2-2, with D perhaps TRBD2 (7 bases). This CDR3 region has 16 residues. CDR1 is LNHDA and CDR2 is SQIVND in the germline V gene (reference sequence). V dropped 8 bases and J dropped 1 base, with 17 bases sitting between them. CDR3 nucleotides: TGTGCCAGTGAGCGGGACAATTTTGGGAACACCGGGGAGCTGTTTTTT. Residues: CASERDNFGNTGELFF.

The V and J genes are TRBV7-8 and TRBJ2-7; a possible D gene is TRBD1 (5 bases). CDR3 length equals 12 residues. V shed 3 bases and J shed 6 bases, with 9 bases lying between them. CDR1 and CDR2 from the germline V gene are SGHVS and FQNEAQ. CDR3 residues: CASSLGRGEQYF. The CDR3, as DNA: TGTGCCAGCAGCTTGGGTAGGGGCGAGCAGTACTTC.

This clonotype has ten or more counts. CDR3 protein: CASKRDRGYEQYF. CDR3 DNA: TGTGCCAGCAAGAGGGACAGGGGCTACGAGCAGTACTTC. The rearrangement links TRBV7-9 to TRBJ2-7, with 10 bases that match TRBD1. The CDR3 spans 13 residues. Looked up from germline, CDR1 is SEHNR and CDR2 is FQNEAQ (reference sequence). With 7 bases clipped from V and 3 bases from J, the junction kept 3 bases outside the gene matches.

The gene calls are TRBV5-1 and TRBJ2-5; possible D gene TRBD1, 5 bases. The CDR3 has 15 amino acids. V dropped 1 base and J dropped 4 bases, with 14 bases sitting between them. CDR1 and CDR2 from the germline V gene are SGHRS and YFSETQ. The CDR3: CASSLRGAGRETQYF. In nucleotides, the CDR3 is TGCGCCAGCAGCTTGCGTGGGGCAGGGCGAGAGACCCAGTACTTC.

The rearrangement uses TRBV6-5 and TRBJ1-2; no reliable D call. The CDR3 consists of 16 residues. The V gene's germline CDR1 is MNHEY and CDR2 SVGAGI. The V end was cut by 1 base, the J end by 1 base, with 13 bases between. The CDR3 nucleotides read TGTGCCAGCAGTTACTGGAGAAGCCTTAATAACTATGGCTACACCTTC. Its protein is CASSYWRSLNNYGYTF.

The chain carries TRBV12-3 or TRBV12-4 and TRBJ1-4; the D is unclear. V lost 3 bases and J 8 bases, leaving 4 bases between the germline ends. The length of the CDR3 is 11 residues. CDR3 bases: TGTGCCAGCAGTTTGAGAGAAAAACTGTTTTTT. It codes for CASSLREKLFF.

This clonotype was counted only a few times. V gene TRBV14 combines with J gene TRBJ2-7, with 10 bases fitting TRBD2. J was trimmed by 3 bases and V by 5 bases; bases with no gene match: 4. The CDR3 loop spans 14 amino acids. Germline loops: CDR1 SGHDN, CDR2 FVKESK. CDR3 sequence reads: CASSWTSGNYEQYF. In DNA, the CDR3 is TGTGCCAGCAGCTGGACTAGCGGTAACTACGAGCAGTACTTC.

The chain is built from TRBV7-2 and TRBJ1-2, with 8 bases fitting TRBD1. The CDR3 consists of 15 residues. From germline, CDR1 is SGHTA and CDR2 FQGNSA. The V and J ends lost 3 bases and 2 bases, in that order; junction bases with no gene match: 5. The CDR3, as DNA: TGTGCCAGCAGCTTCACGACAGGGGCCAACTATGGCTACACCTTC. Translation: CASSFTTGANYGYTF.

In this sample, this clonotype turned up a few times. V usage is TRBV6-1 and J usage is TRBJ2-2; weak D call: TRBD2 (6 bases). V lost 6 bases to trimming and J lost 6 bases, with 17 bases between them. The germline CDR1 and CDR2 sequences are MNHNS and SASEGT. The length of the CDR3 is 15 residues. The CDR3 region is CASSGGGAGPGELFF. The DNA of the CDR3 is TGTGCCAGCAGCGGGGGTGGAGCGGGCCCCGGGGAGCTGTTTTTT.

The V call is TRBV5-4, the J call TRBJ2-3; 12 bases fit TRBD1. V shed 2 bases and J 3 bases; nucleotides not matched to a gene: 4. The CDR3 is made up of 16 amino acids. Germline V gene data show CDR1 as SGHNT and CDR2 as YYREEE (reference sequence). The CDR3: CASSFPGQGATDTQYF. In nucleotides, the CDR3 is TGTGCCAGCAGCTTCCCGGGACAGGGGGCGACAGATACGCAGTATTTT.

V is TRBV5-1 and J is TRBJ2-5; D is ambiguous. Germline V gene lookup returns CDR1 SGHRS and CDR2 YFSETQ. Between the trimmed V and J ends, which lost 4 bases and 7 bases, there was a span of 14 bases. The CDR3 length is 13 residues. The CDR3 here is CASSPDRDGTQYF. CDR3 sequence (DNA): TGCGCCAGCAGCCCAGACCGCGACGGGACCCAGTACTTC. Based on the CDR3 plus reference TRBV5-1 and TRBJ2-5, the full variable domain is KAGVTQTPRYLIKTRGQQVTLSCSPISGHRSVSWYQQTPGQGLQFLFEYFSETQRNKGNFPGRFSGRQFSNSRSEMNVSTLELGDSALYLCASSPDRDGTQYFGPGTRLLVL.

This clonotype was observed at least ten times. The CDR3 coding sequence is TGTGCCAGCAGTCCTAACATGGGCAGGGGGGGTCCTGAAGCTTTCTTT. Protein: CASSPNMGRGGPEAFF. The chain recombines TRBV6-5 with TRBJ1-1, with 7 bases matching TRBD1. This CDR3 has 16 residues. Germline CDR1 MNHEY, CDR2 SVGAGI. The V gene end was trimmed by 5 bases and the J gene end by 6 bases; junction bases not matched to a gene: 15.

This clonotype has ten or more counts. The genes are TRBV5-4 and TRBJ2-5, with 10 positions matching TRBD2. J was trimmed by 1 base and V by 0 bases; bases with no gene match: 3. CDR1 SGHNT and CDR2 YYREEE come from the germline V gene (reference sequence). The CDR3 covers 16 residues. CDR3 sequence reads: CASSLALAGGQETQYF. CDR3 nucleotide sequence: TGTGCCAGCAGCTTGGCCTTAGCGGGAGGCCAAGAGACCCAGTACTTC.

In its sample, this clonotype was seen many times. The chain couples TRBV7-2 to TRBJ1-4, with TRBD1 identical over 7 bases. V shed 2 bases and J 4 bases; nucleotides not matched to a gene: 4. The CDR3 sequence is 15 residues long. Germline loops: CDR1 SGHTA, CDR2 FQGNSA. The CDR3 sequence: CASSLTGQSNEKLFF. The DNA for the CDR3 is TGTGCCAGCAGCTTAACGGGACAGAGTAATGAAAAACTGTTTTTT. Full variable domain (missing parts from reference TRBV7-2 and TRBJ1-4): GAGVSQSPSNKVTEKGKDVELRCDPISGHTALYWYRQSLGQGLEFLIYFQGNSAPDKSGLPSDRFSAERTGGSVSTLTIQRTQQEDSAVYLCASSLTGQSNEKLFFGSGTQLSVL.

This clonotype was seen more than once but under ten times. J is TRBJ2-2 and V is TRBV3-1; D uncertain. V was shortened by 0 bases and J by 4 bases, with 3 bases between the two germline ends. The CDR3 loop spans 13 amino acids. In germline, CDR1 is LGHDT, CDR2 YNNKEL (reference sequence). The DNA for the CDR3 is TGTGCCAGCAGCCAAGATTTCACCGGGGAGCTGTTTTTT. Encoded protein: CASSQDFTGELFF.

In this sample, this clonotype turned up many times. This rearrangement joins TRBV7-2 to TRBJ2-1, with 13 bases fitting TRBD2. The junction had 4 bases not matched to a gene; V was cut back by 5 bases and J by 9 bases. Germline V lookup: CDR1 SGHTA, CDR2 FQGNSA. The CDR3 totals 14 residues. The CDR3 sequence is CASSPGLAGTEQFF. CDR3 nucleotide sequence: TGTGCCAGCAGCCCGGGACTAGCGGGAACTGAGCAGTTCTTC.

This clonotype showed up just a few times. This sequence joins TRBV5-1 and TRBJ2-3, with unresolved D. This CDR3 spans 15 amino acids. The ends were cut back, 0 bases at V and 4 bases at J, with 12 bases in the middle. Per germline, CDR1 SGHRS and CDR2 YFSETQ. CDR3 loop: CASSLVVGAADTQYF. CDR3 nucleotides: TGCGCCAGCAGCTTGGTGGTGGGTGCGGCAGATACGCAGTATTTT.